This TCR beta chain was captured in a study of cytomegalovirus exposure and HLA in healthy donors. Study-level points and caveats: Later on, a genetic analysis was performed. It linked a missense variant in DCLRE1C with V- and J-gene trimming of TCR beta. There were some public TCRs occurring in many donors, but most TCR sequences were rare.

The study ran its PCR with 60 Vbeta and 13 Jbeta primers. Produced via immunoSEQ multiplex PCR; TCRdb's table is partial and in-frame only. The sample shows about 170,000 clones, about four fifths of them seen only once. As regards this clone: Its antigen is not known.

The sequencing sample was made of PBMCs. This TCR was recovered from a male donor in good health and CMV-seronegative.

CDR3 residues: CAIRMRGGDTEAFF. The CDR3 DNA follows: TGTGCCATCAGAATGAGGGGGGGCGACACTGAAGCTTTCTTT. This chain connects TRBV10-3 to TRBJ1-1; D may be TRBD1 (6 bases). The V end lost 6 bases, the J end lost 3 bases, and 14 bases lay between the germline ends. The CDR3 runs to 14 residues. Germline-derived CDR1 and CDR2 are ENHRY and SYGVKD.